The rows below give T cell receptor beta chains drawn from one sample of a study of T cells expressing NK-cell markers. TCRdb re-called the 5' RACE reads; one entry per CDR3 protein, DNA not given. The specimen's table records approximately 440,000 distinct CDR3 sequences. Specimen: blood T cells: a sorted CD56 or NKG2C T cell subset, CD4+ or CD8+ T cells, or bulk PBMC T cells (not recorded which). All receptors come from a woman between 50 and 59 years old in good health. CDR3s include the opening cysteine and the closing phenylalanine or tryptophan.

J gene | V gene | CDR3 length | CDR3 protein
TRBJ2-4 | TRBV6-5 | 12 | CASTRPGDIQYF
TRBJ2-2 | TRBV7-6 | 15 | CASSLATEFTGELFF
TRBJ2-1 | TRBV10-3 | 17 | CAISESGSQLTYNEQFF
TRBJ2-3 | TRBV30 | 16 | CAWSRSRTGGADTQYF
TRBJ1-6 | TRBV10-3 | 13 | CAISAVNNSPLHF
TRBJ2-5 | TRBV20-1 | 15 | CSVEKTLGDRETQYF
TRBJ1-6 | TRBV5-6 | 12 | CASSNQGSPLHF
TRBJ2-7 | TRBV20-1 | 15 | CSARDGETGSYEQYF
TRBJ2-5 | TRBV28 | 14 | CASSGQGYQETQYF
TRBJ2-5 | TRBV12-3/TRBV12-4 | 16 | CASSLALGAGGETQYF
TRBJ2-3 | TRBV11-3 | 17 | CASSATRDPGDADTQYF
TRBJ1-1 | TRBV23-1 | 14 | CASSPHQKNTEAFF
TRBJ2-2 | TRBV14 | 16 | CASSPGLAGVNGELFF
TRBJ2-3 | TRBV5-1 | 16 | CASSGTSGSVTDTQYF
TRBJ2-1 | TRBV15 | 15 | CATSALGLEGNEQFF